This TCR beta chain was recovered during a study of T cell responses to AZD1222 COVID-19 vaccine. V shed 2 bases, J shed 4 bases, and the junction held 5 bases outside the gene matches. The germline gives CDR1 MNHEY, CDR2 SMNVEV (reference sequence). CDR3 length: 15 residues. Points on this clone: The antigen is undetermined.

Points from the study as a whole: Of spike-specific TCRs, nearly half reportedly target regions left unmutated in variants. It was only six AZD1222 recipients who were seropositive at baseline. Researchers report vaccine-associated CD4 TCRs spanning spike, with dominance at 160-218 and 743-854. Clonal diversity was possibly underestimated; the donors were predominantly white British and more often female.

Produced via immunoSEQ multiplex PCR; TCRdb's table is partial and in-frame only. Seen here are about 180,000 clones, 90% to 95% observed once, and the top ten hold more than 1.5%. The TCR originated in an adult who received the AZD1222 COVID-19 vaccine. V gene TRBV27 combines with J gene TRBJ1-5; 7 nucleotides agree with TRBD1. The sample consisted of peripheral blood, taken 28 days after the second AZD1222 dose. The CDR3 sequence is CASSLRTGMNQPQHF. The DNA of the CDR3 is TGTGCCAGCAGTTTAAGGACAGGTATGAATCAGCCCCAGCATTTT.